Below are 31 T cell receptor beta chains sequenced from a single sample in a study of cytomegalovirus exposure and HLA in healthy donors. This PCR relied on a set of 60 Vbeta primers and 13 Jbeta primers. The repertoire was sequenced with immunoSEQ multiplex PCR; TCRdb's copy has only in-frame clones and lacks some. The profile covers over 150,000 clones, with roughly 73% appearing a single time and about 4.9% taken by the ten largest. Sequenced sample: PBMCs. All receptors come from a male donor in good health and CMV-seronegative.

V gene TRBV6-1 combines with J gene TRBJ1-6; 8 nucleotides align to TRBD1. Germline CDR1 reads MNHNS; CDR2 reads SASEGT. The CDR3 sequence is 15 residues long. The V and J ends lost 3 bases and 8 bases, in that order; junction bases with no gene match: 6. In nucleotides, the CDR3 is TGTGCCAGCAGTGAGTTCCGGGACAGGCATTCACCCCTCCACTTT. Protein: CASSEFRDRHSPLHF.

The chain joins TRBV4-1 to TRBJ1-1, with a tentative D call TRBD1 (6 bases). Germline loops: CDR1 MGHRA, CDR2 YSYEKL. V lost 3 bases and J 5 bases, leaving 13 bases between the germline ends. The length of the CDR3 is 14 residues. CDR3 residues: CASSQRQVWTEAFF. The CDR3 nucleotides read TGCGCCAGCAGCCAGAGACAGGTTTGGACTGAAGCTTTCTTT.

V usage is TRBV9 and J usage is TRBJ2-6, with TRBD2 matching 9 bases. The CDR3 contains 18 residues. V lost 4 bases, J lost 1 base, and 9 bases stayed unmatched. Germline values: CDR1 SGDLS, CDR2 YYNGEE. CDR3 amino acids: CASSYDSRGGSGANVLTF. As DNA, the CDR3 is TGTGCCAGCAGCTACGACTCGCGGGGGGGATCTGGGGCCAACGTCCTGACTTTC.

V gene TRBV30 combines with J gene TRBJ2-1, with no clear D. The CDR3 totals 12 residues. Germline values: CDR1 GTSNPN, CDR2 SVGIG (reference sequence). Trimming removed 2 bases at V and 8 bases at J, with 10 bases between. The CDR3 sequence: CAWSYILDEQFF. For the CDR3, the DNA is TGTGCCTGGAGTTACATCCTCGATGAGCAGTTCTTC.

This sequence joins TRBV6-5 and TRBJ2-7, with D possibly TRBD2 on 5 matching bases. This CDR3 has 15 residues. The germline CDR1 and CDR2 sequences are MNHEY and SVGAGI. V lost 0 bases to trimming and J lost 3 bases, with 12 bases between them. CDR3 protein: CASSYSSLADYEQYF. The CDR3 DNA sequence: TGTGCCAGCAGTTACTCGAGTCTAGCCGACTACGAGCAGTACTTC.

The chain links TRBV2 to TRBJ1-1; D remains unclear. Trimming removed 2 bases from V and 0 bases from J, with 7 bases in between. The CDR3 is 14 amino acids. Germline-derived CDR1 and CDR2 are SNHLY and FYNNEI. CDR3 sequence reads: CASSEPLMNTEAFF. The CDR3, as DNA: TGTGCCAGCAGTGAACCCTTAATGAACACTGAAGCTTTCTTT.

The CDR3 region is CASSPPGLAGIQSTDTQYF. Written as DNA, the CDR3 is TGTGCCAGCAGTCCACCGGGACTAGCGGGAATCCAAAGCACAGATACGCAGTATTTT. The V call is TRBV28, the J call TRBJ2-3; 13 bases align to TRBD2. V lost 5 bases to trimming and J lost 0 bases; unmatched junction nucleotides: 11. The CDR3 totals 19 residues. Looked up from germline, CDR1 is MDHEN and CDR2 is SYDVKM.

This clone appeared once. The chain combines TRBV5-6 with TRBJ1-2, with D tentatively TRBD1 (5 bases). Germline values: CDR1 SGHDT, CDR2 YYEEEE. Trimming took off 4 bases at V and 3 bases at J, with 13 bases between the two ends. The CDR3 extends over 14 amino acids. CDR3 sequence (DNA): TGTGCCAGCAGCCTGGATGGGGGGTACTATGGCTACACCTTC. This encodes CASSLDGGYYGYTF.

The V gene is TRBV5-1, the J gene TRBJ2-3, with TRBD2 matching 12 bases. With V trimmed by 4 bases and J by 5 bases, 23 bases remained unmatched. From germline, CDR1 is SGHRS and CDR2 YFSETQ. The CDR3 loop spans 21 amino acids. CDR3 nucleotide sequence: TGCGCCAGCAGCGGAAAAGGACAGGTTCTACCTAGCGGGAGGGCCGTAGATACGCAGTATTTT. Translating it yields CASSGKGQVLPSGRAVDTQYF.

This chain uses TRBV4-1 with TRBJ1-2, with TRBD1 identical over 7 bases. The CDR3 extends over 15 amino acids. V was clipped by 3 bases and J by 3 bases; unmatched bases: 7. Per germline, CDR1 MGHRA and CDR2 YSYEKL. The CDR3: CASSQGTGVDYGYTF. For the CDR3, the DNA is TGCGCCAGCAGCCAGGGTACAGGGGTGGACTATGGCTACACCTTC.

The rearrangement uses TRBV28 and TRBJ1-1; 9 bases fit TRBD1. The length of the CDR3 is 15 residues. V lost 6 bases to trimming and J lost 8 bases; unmatched junction nucleotides: 13. CDR1 is MDHEN and CDR2 is SYDVKM in the germline V gene. CDR3 DNA sequence: TGTGCCAGCAGCGTGAGGGACAGGGACATCGCCGAAGCTTTCTTT. It specifies CASSVRDRDIAEAFF.

The V call is TRBV6-5, the J call TRBJ2-5; 9 bases agree with TRBD2. The CDR3 has 16 amino acids. V shed 2 bases, J shed 5 bases, and the junction held 9 bases outside the gene matches. Germline CDR1 is MNHEY and CDR2 is SVGAGI. The CDR3 here is CASSYQGGRAMETQYF. In DNA, the CDR3 is TGTGCCAGCAGTTACCAGGGCGGGAGGGCCATGGAGACCCAGTACTTC.

The chain carries TRBV7-9 and TRBJ2-5; tentatively, D is TRBD1 (7 bases). The CDR3 runs to 15 residues. The ends were cut back, 3 bases at V and 4 bases at J, with 15 bases in the middle. CDR1 is SEHNR and CDR2 is FQNEAQ in the germline V gene (reference sequence). CDR3: CASSLARGVPETQYF. The CDR3 nucleotides read TGTGCCAGCAGCTTGGCCAGGGGGGTCCCAGAGACCCAGTACTTC. Drawing the rest from reference TRBV7-9 and TRBJ2-5, the complete variable domain is DTGVSQNPRHKITKRGQNVTFRCDPISEHNRLYWYRQTLGQGPEFLTYFQNEAQLEKSRLLSDRFSAERPKGSFSTLEIQRTEQGDSAMYLCASSLARGVPETQYFGPGTRLLVL.

The rearrangement links TRBV27 to TRBJ1-4; 7 nucleotides agree with TRBD1. This CDR3 is 16 amino acids long. Germline CDR1 MNHEY, CDR2 SMNVEV (reference sequence). V lost 5 bases to trimming and J lost 6 bases; unmatched junction nucleotides: 12. CDR3 region: CASSPIMSRGDEKLFF. The CDR3 DNA is TGTGCCAGCAGTCCGATTATGAGCAGGGGGGATGAAAAACTGTTTTTT. Full variable domain (outside the CDR3, taken from reference TRBV27 and TRBJ1-4): EAQVTQNPRYLITVTGKKLTVTCSQNMNHEYMSWYRQDPGLGLRQIYYSMNVEVTDKGDVPEGYKVSRKEKRNFPLILESPSPNQTSLYFCASSPIMSRGDEKLFFGSGTQLSVL.

The chain recombines TRBV27 with TRBJ2-1; 9 bases are a match to TRBD1. CDR1 MNHEY and CDR2 SMNVEV come from the germline V gene (reference sequence). This CDR3 has 15 residues. After removal of 5 bases from V and 3 bases from J, the junction contained 5 bases not matched to a gene. CDR3 coding DNA: TGTGCCAGCAGTATTGGGACAGGGATCTACAATGAGCAGTTCTTC. It codes for CASSIGTGIYNEQFF.

The rearrangement links TRBV6-6 to TRBJ2-1; D call uncertain. The V end was cut by 1 base, the J end by 5 bases, with 6 bases between. This CDR3 contains 13 residues. Looked up from germline, CDR1 is MNHNY and CDR2 is SVGAGI (reference sequence). The CDR3 DNA sequence: TGTGCCAGCAGTTACTACTATGACAATGAGCAGTTCTTC. This gives the protein CASSYYYDNEQFF.

Notes on this clone: The same CDR3 arises from other DNA sequences in this sample as well. The chain joins TRBV7-7 to TRBJ2-1; D is perhaps TRBD2 (5 bases). From germline, CDR1 is SSHAT and CDR2 FNYEAQ (reference sequence). The CDR3 loop spans 14 amino acids. The V and J ends lost 5 bases and 7 bases respectively, with 15 bases between them. The CDR3 sequence is CASSPSAGGNEQFF. The DNA of the CDR3 is TGTGCCAGCAGCCCATCGGCAGGAGGTAATGAGCAGTTCTTC.

This clone was observed a single time. V usage is TRBV9 and J usage is TRBJ2-7; weak D call: TRBD2 (5 bases). Trimming pared 2 bases from V and 3 bases from J, leaving 12 bases between. The CDR3 length is 14 residues. The V gene's germline CDR1 is SGDLS and CDR2 YYNGEE. CDR3 in DNA: TGTGCCAGCAGCGTCGCGGGCCACAACTACGAGCAGTACTTC. Protein sequence: CASSVAGHNYEQYF. The whole variable domain, filled in from reference TRBV9 and TRBJ2-7, reads DSGVTQTPKHLITATGQRVTLRCSPRSGDLSVYWYQQSLDQGLQFLIQYYNGEERAKGNILERFSAQQFPDLHSELNLSSLELGDSALYFCASSVAGHNYEQYFGPGTRLTVT.

A few counts support this clone. J is TRBJ2-7 and V is TRBV6-5; TRBD1 might be the D (6 bases). V gave up 2 bases and J gave up 0 bases, with 11 bases separating them. This CDR3 has 15 residues. CDR1 is MNHEY, CDR2 SVGAGI, per germline. In DNA form, the CDR3 reads TGTGCCAGCAGTTACCAGACAGGCAGCTCCTACGAGCAGTACTTC. This sequence encodes CASSYQTGSSYEQYF.

CDR3 loop: CASSASRQRLTEAFF. In DNA form, the CDR3 reads TGTGCCAGCAGTGCGTCGAGACAGCGACTCACTGAAGCTTTCTTT. The gene calls are TRBV6-1 and TRBJ1-1; TRBD1 is a possible D gene (5 bases). In germline, CDR1 is MNHNS, CDR2 SASEGT. V dropped 4 bases and J dropped 4 bases, with 16 bases sitting between them. This CDR3 has 15 amino acids.

V is TRBV2 and J is TRBJ1-5; tentatively, D is TRBD1 (6 bases). The CDR3 has 14 residues. V was cut by 7 bases and J by 7 bases, with 17 bases left in between. CDR1 is SNHLY, CDR2 FYNNEI, per germline. CDR3 protein: CASNGLGASQPQHF. CDR3 bases: TGTGCCAGCAACGGCTTGGGGGCCAGCCAGCCCCAGCATTTT.

The V gene is TRBV4-1, the J gene TRBJ1-5; TRBD1 aligns across 11 bases. Unmatched junction bases numbered 5, after V lost 2 bases and J lost 5 bases. This CDR3 has 16 residues. Germline V CDR1 and CDR2: MGHRA, YSYEKL. The CDR3 DNA is TGCGCCAGCAGCCAAATACCGGGACAGGGGGATCAGCCCCAGCATTTT. Translated, it gives CASSQIPGQGDQPQHF.

The chain carries TRBV5-1 and TRBJ2-3; 9 bases align to TRBD1. CDR1 is SGHRS, CDR2 YFSETQ, per germline. This CDR3 spans 16 amino acids. V dropped 0 bases and J dropped 1; count of bases not matched to a gene: 3. This chain's CDR3 is CASSLGTGARTDTQYF. The CDR3 coding sequence is TGCGCCAGCAGCTTGGGGACAGGGGCCCGCACAGATACGCAGTATTTT.

This clone came up a few times. The chain carries TRBV28 and TRBJ2-2; tentative D call: TRBD2 (6 bases). Per germline, CDR1 MDHEN and CDR2 SYDVKM. This CDR3 contains 13 residues. V dropped 6 bases and J dropped 9 bases, with 14 bases sitting between them. The CDR3 here is CASRRDRGRELFF. CDR3 nucleotide sequence: TGTGCCAGCAGGCGGGACCGGGGCAGGGAGCTGTTTTTT.

This clone was observed a handful of times. The chain has TRBV29-1 and TRBJ1-2; D gene ambiguous. Per the germline V gene, CDR1 is SQVTM and CDR2 is ANQGSEA. V was cut by 3 bases and J by 4 bases, with 9 bases left in between. CDR3 size: 12 residues. Here the CDR3 DNA reads TGCAGCGTTGAGAGGCTGCTCTATGGCTACACCTTC. Amino acid sequence: CSVERLLYGYTF.

V is TRBV6-6 and J is TRBJ2-1; 7 positions agree with TRBD2. In germline, CDR1 is MNHNY, CDR2 SVGAGI (reference sequence). The V and J ends lost 2 bases and 9 bases, in that order; junction bases with no gene match: 10. The CDR3 loop spans 15 amino acids. The CDR3 DNA sequence: TGTGCCAGCAGTTACGAAGAGACTAGCCGGGGTGAGCAGTTCTTC. Translating it yields CASSYEETSRGEQFF.

V usage is TRBV7-8 and J usage is TRBJ2-7; TRBD2 is a possible D gene (6 bases). Germline lookup yields CDR1 SGHVS and CDR2 FQNEAQ. The CDR3 has 15 amino acids. V shed 5 bases and J shed 3 bases, with 17 bases lying between them. The CDR3 DNA reads TGTGCCAGCAGCCTTCTACCGGGAGCTAGCTACGAGCAGTACTTC. Amino acid sequence: CASSLLPGASYEQYF.

The rearrangement joins TRBV5-1 to TRBJ2-1, with D possibly matching TRBD1 (5 bases). V lost 2 bases, J lost 10 bases, and 13 bases lay in between. This CDR3 is 13 amino acids long. Per germline, CDR1 SGHRS and CDR2 YFSETQ. CDR3 region: CASSLSGPREQFF. The CDR3, as DNA: TGCGCCAGCAGCTTATCAGGGCCAAGGGAGCAGTTCTTC.

Comment on this clone: Distinct nucleotide sequences in the sample also encode this CDR3. This sequence joins TRBV9 and TRBJ2-1; TRBD2 is a possible D gene (6 bases). CDR1 and CDR2 (germline): SGDLS, YYNGEE. The CDR3 is 15 amino acids. The ends were cut back, 7 bases at V and 0 bases at J, with 14 bases in the middle. CDR3 sequence: CASSVAVSSYNEQFF. The CDR3 DNA is TGTGCCAGCTCTGTAGCGGTTAGCTCCTACAATGAGCAGTTCTTC.

Comment on this clone: Germline and junction disagree at one end, which may indicate a read error. The chain couples TRBV28 to TRBJ1-1; D is perhaps TRBD1 (6 bases). The CDR3 is made up of 15 amino acids. Looked up from germline, CDR1 is MDHEN and CDR2 is SYDVKM. The CDR3 sequence: CASSPRGGENIEAFF. CDR3 coding DNA: TGTGCCAGCAGTCCTAGGGGGGGGGAGAACATTGAAGCTTTCTTT.

This clone was detected only a few times. The chain recombines TRBV28 with TRBJ2-1, with 9 bases lining up with TRBD1. This CDR3 contains 15 residues. The V segment lost 5 bases and the J segment 7 bases; nucleotides outside the gene matches: 9. CDR1 is MDHEN, CDR2 SYDVKM, per germline. The CDR3 region is CASSTPGQGMNEQFF. Here the CDR3 DNA reads TGTGCCAGCAGTACACCGGGACAGGGTATGAATGAGCAGTTCTTC.